This record looks at one TCR beta chain sequence and its context. Its antigen specificity is not known. Per-base qualities were not stored, and no clone one base away is much larger. The germline V gene encodes CDR1 MGHRA and CDR2 YSYEKL. Trimming accounts for 2 bases at V and 1 base at J, while the number of junction bases matched to no gene is 2. Including the terminal cysteine and phenylalanine, the CDR3 comprises 15 residues. The only DNA kept is the CDR3, 45 bases in frame from the first base. The library was obtained by the immunoSEQ multiplex PCR assay. The multiplex PCR relied on a mix of 60 forward primers for TCR Vbeta segments and 13 reverse primers for TCR Jbeta segments. Amplification of the CDR3 region of rearranged TCR beta genes was performed with a multiplex PCR assay on genomic DNA. Amplified TCR beta libraries were sequenced as 87-base-pair reads on the Illumina HiSeq System. In the source study's methods: Across the 500 to 850 repertoires, a later analysis counted 80 million or so unique TCR beta chains, roughly 11 million of which were shared by at least two donors. Raw reads were error-corrected and collapsed into unique sequences with a nearest-neighbor algorithm that merged closely related sequences to remove PCR and sequencing errors. Alignment of CDR3 sequences to IMGT reference sequences was used to assign V, D and J gene segments. For a sequence to be retained, a match of at least six nucleotides was required to both a V gene segment and a J gene segment. Rearrangements were classified as productive when the CDR3 lacked stop codons and remained in frame with V and J, and all other rearrangements were classified as non-productive. CDR3 was defined by IMGT convention, running from the second conserved V-encoded cysteine to the conserved J-encoded phenylalanine. The earlier analysis of a few hundred of the donors excluded any sequence lacking an unambiguous match to a single V gene segment. In an earlier analysis of several hundred of the donors, V segments were called functional above 56.7% productive rearrangements and were called segregating when the between-donor standard deviation exceeded 5%. A statistical classification framework was built to diagnose cytomegalovirus status from the catalog of TCR beta chain sequences. In a later analysis, V and J genes were assigned by comparing TCR nucleotide sequences against IMGT/GENE-DB human TR gene sequences. In a later analysis, CDR3 sequences and most-parsimonious VDJ recombination scenarios were assigned using the TCRdist pipeline. In a later analysis, every TCR beta chain was defined by the combination of its CDR3 amino acid sequence and its V-gene family, and reads without a unique V-gene family were dropped. A later analysis removed 592 highly shared, low-generation-probability nucleotide sequences to deal with suspected cross-contamination and a sequencing artifact. For each public chain, a later analysis derived a clonal expansion index from normalized ranks of inferred template counts within each repertoire. In a later analysis, generation probabilities were computed using a VDJ recombination model fitted to out-of-frame rearrangements, and the results were checked against IGoR. In a later analysis, TCR-TCR, TCR-HLA and TCR-CMV co-occurrence was scored with hypergeometric tests, and a repertoire-size bias correction was applied to TCR pairs. To estimate false discovery rates, a later analysis permuted the HLA or CMV assignments 20 times. In a later analysis, co-occurring TCRs were grouped with DBSCAN, and TCRdist sequence similarity was added when clustering was performed within HLA-allele-positive subsets. Repertoires with fewer than 30,000 or more than 120,000 public chains, plus five repertoires with anomalous nucleotide sharing, were excluded from co-occurrence clustering. This is the immuneACCESS table as TCRdb keeps it, with only in-frame sequences that have V and J called. A part of the clones is gone; compared with another copy, unresolved V genes explain less than half, and the rest is unexplained. V and J calls plus clone size are reproduced from that table; the DNA served to infer D and trimming. A total of around 150,000 clones appear in this sample, 70% to 85% of them only once. The leading ten clones occupy more than 2% of the sample.

The data were obtained in a study of cytomegalovirus exposure and HLA in healthy donors (dated by TCRdb to 2016 to 2017). Notes on the research overall: In an earlier analysis of some 610 of the donors, roughly 300 Gb of sequence data and just under 120 million unique TCR beta sequences from about 190 million T cells were reported. Among the roughly 390 genotyped donors, 75% to 90% belonged to the genetic ancestry cluster associated with self-reported Caucasian donors. To predict cytomegalovirus infection status, the study combined high-throughput TCR immunosequencing, statistical association of individual TCRs with disease status, and machine learning. An early release that covered 640 HLA-typed donors contained about 300 gigabases of sequencing data and tens of millions of unique TCR sequences. Rather than drawing on any new phenotypic data, the later analysis identified candidate immune exposures from TCR beta sequences and the way those sequences occurred across donors. An earlier analysis of 587 of the donors applied high-throughput TCR beta sequencing to assess whether each TCR beta V gene segment acted as functional or pseudogenic. All discovery cohort repertoires had been generated using a single sequencing platform. The study aimed to test whether cataloging public T cell receptors could reveal signatures of past pathogen exposure. Class I and class II HLA loci were covered by the typing at four-digit resolution. In addition to the first cohort of 666 subjects, a separate validation cohort of under 150 different subjects was used. Among approximately 370 genotyped donors of the cohort, an average of about 240,000 unique TCR beta nucleotide sequences was sequenced per donor, of which 15% to 20% were non-productive. Donor age, sex, ethnicity and CMV serostatus were compiled together with the repertoire data. In a later analysis, previously published TCR beta repertoires from 600 to 850 donors were re-analyzed and high-resolution HLA genotyping was added so that TCR occurrence patterns could be studied. The study profiled the T cell repertoires of around 700 subjects by immunosequencing and related them to cytomegalovirus serostatus. Typing coverage varied by locus: roughly 629-640 donors for A, B, C, DRB1 and DQB1; under 550 for DQA1; nearly 610 for DPA1; 450 to 480 for DPB1. A few DR-DQ haplotypes were treated as single units for association and clustering because of strong linkage in the cohort. A later genetic analysis took genome-wide SNP genotypes for about 55% of the roughly 700 donors and used that subset as a discovery cohort. Broad study findings and their caveats: Most TCR sequences were seen in very few donors, while some public TCRs were found in many individuals. Because counts were too low, roughly 18 rarely observed V segments, including chromosome 9 orphons, were left out of the earlier analysis of a few hundred of the donors. The sequencing pipeline was judged likely to have produced a cluster of highly shared sequence variants as a technical artifact. In an earlier analysis of fewer than 700 of the donors, most TCR beta V segments appeared in productive rearrangements about 87% or about 30% of the time, broadly matching IMGT annotations. A later analysis found that TCR association rates varied across HLA loci, with DRB1 alleles showing the most associated TCRs and HLA-C alleles the fewest. Because the 87-base-pair reads could not distinguish some IMGT-functional V segments, including TRBV6-2 and TRBV6-3, those segments were excluded. Immune exposure information for the cohort was limited to CMV serostatus. A further reported finding was that TCR beta sequences accurately predicted the HLA-A and HLA-B alleles for most subjects in the first cohort. Strong co-occurrence of HLA alleles, especially DR and DQ, made assigning TCR associations to individual alleles difficult. In a later analysis, most CMV-associated TCR beta chains were found to appear HLA-restricted, with HLA associations seemingly driven largely by CMV exposure. In both the original and validation cohorts, the classifier was reported to diagnose cytomegalovirus status with high specificity and sensitivity. The authors suggested that the approach could potentially be generalized to other disease states and immunological phenotypes. The study listed approximately 160 TCR beta chains as associated with cytomegalovirus. Only TCR beta chains were sequenced in this cohort, and the absence of alpha or paired-chain data limited detectable features. Linkage disequilibrium might explain the correlated functional status among segregating V segments, but an unknown experimental factor could not be ruled out. Because HLA typing was unavailable for some donors at each locus, only the typed subset was used in association tests. A later analysis associated about 17,000 TCR beta sequences with specific HLA alleles at a false discovery rate of 0.05. In a later genetic analysis, a missense DCLRE1C variant was associated with V-gene and J-gene trimming of TCR beta chains, and the association was replicated in an independent cohort. In a later analysis, HLA-associated TCR beta chains showed more clonal expansion and lower generation probabilities than non-associated chains that were equally common. According to a later genetic analysis, donors in an Asian-associated ancestry cluster had fewer N-insertions in productive TCRs than the roughly 670-donor mean. In vitro tests confirmed that a few of the cytomegalovirus-associated TCR beta chains recognize cytomegalovirus antigens. Presence/absence analyses assumed roughly uniform sequencing depth across donors, an assumption that may not hold. Several of the top co-occurrence clusters appeared to be linked to parvovirus B19, influenza, CMV and Epstein-Barr virus, according to a later analysis.

The cohort comprised some 700 healthy bone marrow donors. All cohort members were sampled while nominally healthy, although unrecorded immune exposures were likely present. The donor tested CMV seropositive, placing the donor among the 289 seropositive members of the cohort. Each donor provided a peripheral blood sample, and peripheral blood mononuclear cells were used for TCR beta sequencing. Genomic DNA extraction from the blood cell samples was performed with the Qiagen DNeasy Blood Extraction Kit. The sample consisted of PBMCs. The chain was built from TRBV4-1 and TRBJ2-3, with TRBD2 identical over 8 junction bases. This receptor was obtained from a man aged 50 to 59 in good health and CMV-seropositive. DNA sequence: TGCGCCAGCAGCCAAAGCGGGGGACGCACAGATACGCAGTATTTT. This sequence encodes CASSQSGGRTDTQYF.